This TCR beta chain was obtained from a study of Graves' ophthalmopathy and Graves' hyperthyroidism. The germline V and J ends were trimmed by 0 bases and 7 bases, with 15 bases remaining between them. Germline V lookup: CDR1 MDHEN, CDR2 SYDVKM. This CDR3 has 15 residues. From RNA, the CDR3 regions of TCR beta chains were amplified and sequenced. HTBI primers were used in a first-round RT-PCR, which preceded a second-round multiplex PCR. TCRdb ran MiXCR on the multiplex PCR reads and lists one entry per CDR3 protein. Among about 400,000 distinct CDR3 sequences, roughly 14% were seen once, and the ten largest hold about 7%. This clonotype occurred many times. Its antigen is undetermined. General observations from the study: Ophthalmopathy versus stable hyperthyroidism: 13-signature model gave 85% to 90% sensitivity, 75% to 83% specificity. Among expanded thyroid clonotypes above 0.001 frequency, most also occurred in blood.

The receptor was isolated from a woman in her late teens or twenties with stable Graves' hyperthyroidism. The sequenced sample consisted of peripheral blood. V and J are TRBV28 and TRBJ1-2; TRBD1 is a possible D gene (5 bases). CDR3 amino acids: CASSLWGRTSSGYTF. The CDR3 DNA is TGTGCCAGCAGTTTATGGGGACGGACGTCGAGTGGCTACACCTTC.